A single sample is the source of the 16 T cell receptor beta chains below, sequenced in a study of shared clonotypes between healthy human individuals. Terminally differentiated effector memory CD45RA+ cells were excluded from the naive CD8 cells, which were CD45RO-negative and positively selected for CCR7. Assay used: immunoSEQ multiplex PCR; TCRdb lists only in-frame clones, some missing. The table has approximately 2,200,000 clones, roughly 91% seen once. The material sequenced was naive CD8+ T cells from PBMCs. The receptor source for this set is a man younger than 30 in good health. Some clones in this sample may be carry-over from other donors' samples.

The chain recombines TRBV15 with TRBJ1-1; 10 bases are a match to TRBD1. Per the germline V gene, CDR1 is LNHNV and CDR2 is YYDKDF (reference sequence). The CDR3 has 18 amino acids. Unmatched junction bases numbered 9, after V lost 1 base and J lost 1 base. DNA for the CDR3: TGTGCCACCAGCAGAGGACCCGGACAGGGGGTAGCGAACACTGAAGCTTTCTTT. It encodes CATSRGPGQGVANTEAFF.

This clone has only a few counts. This specimen includes other DNA sequences encoding the same CDR3. The genes are TRBV29-1 and TRBJ1-1; D unclear. Germline V gives CDR1 SQVTM, CDR2 ANQGSEA. CDR3 length: 11 amino acids. Trimming stripped 4 bases from V and 0 bases from J, with 3 bases between. The CDR3 coding sequence is TGCAGCGTTGCCCTGAACACTGAAGCTTTCTTT. It encodes CSVALNTEAFF. The full variable domain, completed using reference TRBV29-1 and TRBJ1-1, is SAVISQKPSRDICQRGTSLTIQCQVDSQVTMMFWYRQQPGQSLTLIATANQGSEATYESGFVIDKFPISRPNLTFSTLTVSNMSPEDSSIYLCSVALNTEAFFGQGTRLTVV.

The chain has TRBV5-6 and TRBJ2-7; D remains ambiguous. Looked up from germline, CDR1 is SGHDT and CDR2 is YYEEEE. Trimming left V 2 bases short and J 9 bases short, with 15 bases between. The CDR3 covers 13 residues. The CDR3 protein is CASSLSSVVGQYF. CDR3 sequence (DNA): TGTGCCAGCAGCTTATCGTCAGTCGTAGGGCAGTACTTC. Drawing the rest from reference TRBV5-6 and TRBJ2-7, the complete variable domain is DAGVTQSPTHLIKTRGQQVTLRCSPKSGHDTVSWYQQALGQGPQFIFQYYEEEERQRGNFPDRFSGHQFPNYSSELNVNALLLGDSALYLCASSLSSVVGQYFGPGTRLTVT.

The gene calls are TRBV14 and TRBJ2-2; 7 bases match TRBD1. From germline, CDR1 is SGHDN and CDR2 FVKESK. CDR3 length: 16 residues. The V gene end was trimmed by 2 bases and the J gene end by 5 bases; junction bases not matched to a gene: 8. CDR3 coding DNA: TGTGCCAGCAGCCAAAGTCGAGGGGGCAAGACCGGGGAGCTGTTTTTT. It translates to CASSQSRGGKTGELFF.

The genes are TRBV14 and TRBJ1-5; 9 bases are a match to TRBD1. Looked up from germline, CDR1 is SGHDN and CDR2 is FVKESK. The CDR3 consists of 16 residues. CDR3 coding DNA: TGTGCGCCTTACGGGCACGGGACAGGGACGAATCAGCCCCAGCATTTT. It is translated as CAPYGHGTGTNQPQHF.

V usage is TRBV30 and J usage is TRBJ2-1, with TRBD1 identical over 7 bases. The CDR3 contains 14 residues. J was trimmed by 4 bases and V by 2 bases; bases with no gene match: 5. The V gene's germline CDR1 is GTSNPN and CDR2 SVGIG (reference sequence). The CDR3 nucleotides read TGTGCCTGGAGTCTGGGACAGCAATACAATGAGCAGTTCTTC. Translation gives CAWSLGQQYNEQFF.

The J gene is TRBJ1-5, the V gene TRBV2; D is possibly TRBD1 (5 bases). V was shortened by 7 bases and J by 9 bases, with 19 bases between the two germline ends. This CDR3 spans 14 amino acids. The germline gives CDR1 SNHLY, CDR2 FYNNEI. The CDR3: CASMGRDRKGPQHF. In nucleotides, the CDR3 is TGTGCCAGCATGGGCCGGGACCGAAAAGGGCCCCAGCATTTT. The whole variable domain, remainder taken from reference TRBV2 and TRBJ1-5, is EPEVTQTPSHQVTQMGQEVILRCVPISNHLYFYWYRQILGQKVEFLVSFYNNEISEKSEIFDDQFSVERPDGSNFTLKIRSTKLEDSAMYFCASMGRDRKGPQHFGDGTRLSIL.

V usage is TRBV7-9 and J usage is TRBJ2-1, with 7 bases matching TRBD2. Germline V gives CDR1 SEHNR, CDR2 FQNEAQ (reference sequence). J gave up 3 bases and V 0 bases, and 14 bases lay outside the gene matches. The CDR3 runs 19 residues. CDR3 bases: TGTGCCAGCAGCTTAGCACTAGCGACTAGACGCCAGGTCTACAATGAGCAGTTCTTC. It translates to CASSLALATRRQVYNEQFF.

This clone was observed a single time. V and J are TRBV6-5 and TRBJ2-7; the D is unclear. This CDR3 is 12 amino acids long. Trimming cost V 6 bases and J 6 bases, with 12 bases left between them. Germline loops: CDR1 MNHEY, CDR2 SVGAGI. CDR3 loop: CASSIRKGEQYF. CDR3 coding DNA: TGTGCCAGCAGCATACGAAAGGGCGAGCAGTACTTC.

This clone was picked up one time. This sequence joins TRBV2 and TRBJ2-1; D possibly corresponds to TRBD1 (6 bases). This CDR3 is 14 amino acids long. Germline V gene sequence: CDR1 SNHLY, CDR2 FYNNEI. Deletions cut 3 bases from V and 5 bases from J, with 11 bases between. CDR3 sequence (DNA): TGTGCCAGCAGTGATAGGGACACCCACAATGAGCAGTTCTTC. Protein: CASSDRDTHNEQFF.

The chain uses TRBV19 and TRBJ2-7; unclear D gene. The V end lost 4 bases, the J end lost 0 bases, and 10 bases lay between the germline ends. Germline values: CDR1 LNHDA, CDR2 SQIVND (reference sequence). CDR3 size: 14 residues. CDR3: CASSSLRSSYEQYF. Written as DNA, the CDR3 is TGTGCCAGTAGTAGTCTCAGAAGCTCCTACGAGCAGTACTTC.

This chain connects TRBV7-9 to TRBJ1-2; D is unresolved. The V gene's germline CDR1 is SEHNR and CDR2 FQNEAQ (reference sequence). The CDR3 has 16 residues. The V gene lost 3 bases and the J gene lost 0 bases, with 14 bases spanning the gap. CDR3 in amino acids: CASSLPASLANYGYTF. CDR3 bases: TGTGCCAGCAGCTTGCCCGCCTCCCTTGCTAACTATGGCTACACCTTC.

This chain links TRBV7-9 with TRBJ1-2, with D unresolved. From germline, CDR1 is SEHNR and CDR2 FQNEAQ (reference sequence). The length of the CDR3 is 13 residues. Trimming shortened V by 0 bases and J by 7 bases, and 9 bases separated the two germline ends. CDR3 residues: CASSLATFLGYTF. For the CDR3, the DNA is TGTGCCAGCAGCTTAGCGACATTTCTTGGCTACACCTTC.

This chain uses TRBV6-1 with TRBJ2-2, with a weak D call TRBD2 (5 bases). Trimming cost V 8 bases and J 3 bases, with 13 bases left between them. Germline values: CDR1 MNHNS, CDR2 SASEGT. CDR3 length: 14 residues. CDR3 in amino acids: CASDRGPYTGELFF. CDR3 sequence (DNA): TGTGCCAGCGACCGCGGGCCTTACACCGGGGAGCTGTTTTTT.

For this clone: The sample has other DNA sequences that encode this CDR3 too. The chain carries TRBV6-4 and TRBJ2-3; D is uncertain. This CDR3 has 12 residues. Germline-derived CDR1 and CDR2 are MRHNA and SNTAGT. V gave up 0 bases and J gave up 7 bases, with 5 bases separating them. The CDR3 protein is CASSDSKYTQYF. CDR3 coding DNA: TGTGCCAGCAGTGACTCAAAGTATACGCAGTATTTT.

The gene calls are TRBV15 and TRBJ2-1; a possible D gene is TRBD2 (5 bases). From germline, CDR1 is LNHNV and CDR2 YYDKDF (reference sequence). V was clipped by 4 bases and J by 6 bases, with 10 bases between them. This CDR3 is built from 13 residues. Written as DNA, the CDR3 is TGTGCCACCAGCATCCGGGGTATCAATGAGCAGTTCTTC. As protein: CATSIRGINEQFF.